One and the same sample provided the 4 T cell receptor beta chains below, sequenced in a study of technical replicates of blood from a handful of donors. The method was immunoSEQ multiplex PCR; TCRdb's version includes in-frame clones alone and lacks a portion of them. The table records just over 70,000 clones, roughly 94% of them present only once. The sample taken for sequencing was T cells isolated from PBMCs. Receptors originate from a human donor in good health.

The chain joins TRBV6-6 to TRBJ1-5; D ambiguous. Germline lookup yields CDR1 MNHNY and CDR2 SVGAGI (reference sequence). V was shortened by 2 bases and J by 3 bases, with 8 bases between the two germline ends. The CDR3 runs to 14 residues. DNA for the CDR3: TGTGCCAGCAGTTACGACTTGTACAATCAGCCCCAGCATTTT. It specifies CASSYDLYNQPQHF.

The chain employs TRBV7-9 and TRBJ1-1; tentative D call: TRBD1 (5 bases). Germline-derived CDR1 and CDR2 are SEHNR and FQNEAQ (reference sequence). V lost 8 bases and J lost 0, with 16 bases in between. The CDR3 has 15 amino acids. CDR3 sequence reads: CASGKQGLMNTEAFF. In DNA, the CDR3 is TGTGCCAGCGGAAAGCAGGGACTGATGAACACTGAAGCTTTCTTT.

This sequence joins TRBV10-3 and TRBJ1-2; perhaps TRBD1 as D (6 bases). The V gene lost 2 bases and the J gene lost 4 bases, with 23 bases spanning the gap. CDR1 is ENHRY, CDR2 SYGVKD, per germline. The CDR3 sequence is 18 residues long. The CDR3: CAISEPTQQGSEGYGYTF. DNA for the CDR3: TGTGCCATCAGTGAGCCAACCCAACAGGGCTCAGAGGGCTATGGCTACACCTTC.

The V call is TRBV7-3, the J call TRBJ2-3, with TRBD2 matching 13 bases. J lost 0 bases, V lost 4 bases, and 7 bases had no gene match. The germline V gene encodes CDR1 SGHTA and CDR2 FQGTGA. The CDR3 totals 18 residues. CDR3: CASSSGLAGVASTDTQYF. Written as DNA, the CDR3 is TGTGCCAGCAGCTCCGGACTAGCGGGAGTGGCTAGCACAGATACGCAGTATTTT. The variable domain in full, completed from reference TRBV7-3 and TRBJ2-3, reads GAGVSQTPSNKVTEKGKYVELRCDPISGHTALYWYRQSLGQGPEFLIYFQGTGAADDSGLPNDRFFAVRPEGSVSTLKIQRTERGDSAVYLCASSSGLAGVASTDTQYFGPGTRLTVL.